What follows describes a single T cell receptor (beta chain). The ends were cut back, 3 bases at V and 4 bases at J, with 13 bases in the middle. The CDR3 consists of 14 residues. CDR1 and CDR2 from the germline V gene are MNHNS and SASEGT. The source of the sample is a study of technical replicates of blood from several donors. Only in-frame clones appear in the TCRdb table, and some are missing; sequencing was by immunoSEQ multiplex PCR. The sample lists 50,000 or so clones, roughly nine tenths occurring once. Material for sequencing was PBMCs. This rearrangement joins TRBV6-1 to TRBJ2-7; perhaps TRBD2 as D (6 bases). The receptor was isolated from a human donor in good health. Some clones in this sample may be carry-over from other donors' samples. In DNA, the CDR3 is TGTGCCAGCAGTGAGGGTTGGGGGGAATACGAGCAGTACTTC. Translation gives CASSEGWGEYEQYF.